The entry below describes one TCR beta chain. The sample is drawn from a study of technical replicates of blood from several donors. Sequencing used immunoSEQ multiplex PCR; TCRdb keeps in-frame clones, though not all of them. The table shows approximately 97,000 clones, with roughly 96% occurring only once. The junction had 8 bases not matched to a gene; V was cut back by 4 bases and J by 3 bases. Germline V gene lookup returns CDR1 SQVTM and CDR2 ANQGSEA. This CDR3 comprises 14 residues. Source material: T cells isolated from PBMCs. The sequence was collected from a human donor in good health. The rearrangement links TRBV29-1 to TRBJ2-7, with 8 nucleotides matching TRBD2. The CDR3 reads CSVAGTRGFYEQYF. The CDR3 DNA is TGCAGCGTTGCCGGGACTAGAGGTTTCTACGAGCAGTACTTC.